This T cell receptor (beta chain) was documented in a study of T cell changes during pregnancy in multiple sclerosis (dated by TCRdb to between 2018 and 2020). Concerning the study at large: The study looked at changes in the T cell repertoire across pregnancy in women with multiple sclerosis.

Receptors were amplified or captured by the immunoSEQ multiplex PCR assay. The table was pulled from immuneACCESS by TCRdb, which kept in-frame rearrangements only. Such tables lose some clones; where checked, under half of the loss comes from unresolved V genes, and the rest has no known cause. This sample comprises 70,000 to 80,000 clones, about 88% of them detected only once. The top ten clonotypes cover 3.3% of the sample. CDR1 MNHEY and CDR2 SVGAGI are derived from the germline V gene. Trimming removed 0 bases from V and 4 bases from J, leaving 8 bases between the germline ends. From cysteine to phenylalanine, the CDR3 is 14 amino acids long. The read is trimmed to its CDR3 DNA, 42 bases read in frame from base 1. On this clone itself: It has no known antigen specificity. Base qualities are not provided; no much larger clone lies one nucleotide away.

The chain was built from TRBV6-5 and TRBJ2-3; no confident D gene assignment can be made. Sequenced material: peripheral blood, taken before pregnancy. The TCR comes from a female donor with multiple sclerosis, enrolled in a pregnancy study. The CDR3 protein sequence reads: CASSYSLPPDTQYF. The DNA reads as follows: TGTGCCAGCAGTTACTCCCTCCCCCCAGATACGCAGTATTTT.